A selection of T cell receptor beta chains follows, all from one sample in a study of CD8 T cells in ankylosing spondylitis. One entry per CDR3 protein, called by TCRdb with MiXCR from the 5' RACE reads. The sample holds under 300,000 distinct CDR3 sequences, 18% seen once. Specimen: blood, either unsorted or a sorted T cell fraction (not recorded which). The receptors shown here come from a male donor with ankylosing spondylitis or in good health (not recorded which). Each CDR3 is given with its conserved first and last residue. A D gene is named only where the DNA matches it firmly.

TRBJ2-1 | TRBD2 | TRBV3-1 | CASSHTASGGSEQFF
TRBJ2-3 | NA | TRBV28 | CASSSADSLGTDTQYF
TRBJ2-5 | TRBD2 | TRBV12-3/TRBV12-4 | CASSLGAGGETQYF
TRBJ1-1 | TRBD1 | TRBV4-1 | CASSENRGAEAFF
TRBJ2-2 | NA | TRBV7-2 | CASSADNTGELFF
TRBJ2-1 | NA | TRBV29-1 | CSVEAWRDDNEQFF
TRBJ2-1 | TRBD2 | TRBV7-6 | CASSSRTSGKAYNEQFF
TRBJ1-1 | NA | TRBV4-1 | CASSQESLGQSIPEAFF
TRBJ2-7 | NA | TRBV5-6 | CASNLARELWEEQYF
TRBJ1-1 | TRBD1 | TRBV5-1 | CASSLADRGTEAFF
TRBJ2-1 | NA | TRBV6-2/TRBV6-3 | CASSYFVGREQFF
TRBJ2-7 | TRBD1 | TRBV10-3 | CAISPDRGREVGYEQYF
TRBJ2-7 | NA | TRBV28 | CASVASTGYYEQYF
TRBJ2-7 | NA | TRBV3-1 | CASSQDPGESYEQYF
TRBJ2-3 | NA | TRBV29-1 | CSVFRGPTDTQYF
TRBJ1-5 | NA | TRBV29-1 | CSSQVHQPQHF
TRBJ2-1 | TRBD1 | TRBV9 | CASSVEGAGPKDEQFF
TRBJ2-7 | NA | TRBV15 | CATSRAGSRLVYEQYF
TRBJ2-1 | TRBD2 | TRBV18 | CASSPERDSYNEQFF
TRBJ2-2 | NA | TRBV29-1 | CSAPDTSNTGELFF
TRBJ2-2 | NA | TRBV6-5 | CASSYSAFEGLNTGELFF
TRBJ2-1 | NA | TRBV27 | CASSFWGGNNEQFF
TRBJ2-7 | TRBD2 | TRBV20-1 | CSAGTSGDTYEQYF
TRBJ2-1 | TRBD2 | TRBV7-2 | CASSTRTSPSEQFF
TRBJ2-5 | NA | TRBV5-5 | CASSLVNLQETQYF
TRBJ2-7 | NA | TRBV5-1 | CASKMTDYEQYF
TRBJ2-7 | TRBD2 | TRBV27 | CASSFVAGGLYEQYF
TRBJ1-2 | NA | TRBV29-1 | CSVEGDYYGYTF
TRBJ2-7 | NA | TRBV9 | CASSVGRWGIEGSEQYF
TRBJ2-1 | TRBD2 | TRBV12-3/TRBV12-4 | CASSLAPPSGSSDEQFF
TRBJ1-1 | NA | TRBV12-3/TRBV12-4 | CASSLGLTEAFF
TRBJ2-1 | NA | TRBV5-1 | CASSLASLYPDNEQFF
TRBJ2-5 | NA | TRBV4-1 | CASSQDRVTQYF
TRBJ2-5 | TRBD2 | TRBV4-2 | CASSHVQREEETQYF
TRBJ2-7 | TRBD2 | TRBV7-9 | CASSRVGLAAYYEQYF
TRBJ1-6 | NA | TRBV4-1 | CASSQAGSRSNSPLHF
TRBJ1-4 | NA | TRBV7-9 | CASSRVSTNEKLFF
TRBJ1-5 | NA | TRBV19 | CASKGMRQPQHF
TRBJ2-1 | TRBD1 | TRBV5-6 | CASSLTQGAAGNEQFF
TRBJ2-2 | NA | TRBV29-1 | CSKTGFTGELFF
TRBJ1-5 | NA | TRBV2 | CASSESDQPQHF
TRBJ2-4 | TRBD2 | TRBV29-1 | CSVEGVAGGKDGGNIQYF
TRBJ2-7 | NA | TRBV7-2 | CASSFAGPGTNSYEQYF
TRBJ2-1 | TRBD1 | TRBV6-4 | CASSEMGQGASEQFF
TRBJ2-1 | NA | TRBV3-1 | CASSRVRGAQNEQFF
TRBJ2-3 | TRBD2 | TRBV4-3 | CASSQDYSGPGNTQYF
TRBJ2-1 | NA | TRBV6-5 | CASSYPAGNEQFF
TRBJ2-1 | TRBD2 | TRBV6-4 | CASSAGLERDEQFF
TRBJ2-1 | NA | TRBV7-9 | CASSLTSQLLDEQFF
TRBJ1-2 | NA | TRBV9 | CASSPDGLPNYGYTF